This TCR beta chain was captured in a study of CD4+ T cells in melanoma. The assay was immunoSEQ multiplex PCR, and TCRdb's table has in-frame clones only and misses some. The sample has 120,000 to 150,000 clones, roughly 91% seen once. The origin of this receptor is a human donor with melanoma.

In nucleotides, the CDR3 is TGTGCCAGCGGGCTAGGGCCTAATGAAAAACTGTTTTTT. It specifies CASGLGPNEKLFF. This chain uses TRBV28 with TRBJ1-4; D unclear. The CDR3 is made up of 13 amino acids. V was trimmed by 8 bases and J by 3 bases, leaving 10 bases between them. Germline assignment: CDR1 MDHEN and CDR2 SYDVKM.